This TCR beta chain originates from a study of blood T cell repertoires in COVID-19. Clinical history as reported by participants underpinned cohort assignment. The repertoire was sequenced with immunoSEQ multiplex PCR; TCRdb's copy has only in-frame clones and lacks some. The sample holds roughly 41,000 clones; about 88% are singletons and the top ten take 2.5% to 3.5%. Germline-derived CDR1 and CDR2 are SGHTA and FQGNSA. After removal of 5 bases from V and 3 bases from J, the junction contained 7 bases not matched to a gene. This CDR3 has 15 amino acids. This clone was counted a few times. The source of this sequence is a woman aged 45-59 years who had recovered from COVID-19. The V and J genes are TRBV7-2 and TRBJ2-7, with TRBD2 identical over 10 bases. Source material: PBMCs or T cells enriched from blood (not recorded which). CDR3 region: CASSLSSGGLYEQYF. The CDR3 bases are TGTGCCAGCAGCCTATCTAGCGGGGGCCTCTACGAGCAGTACTTC. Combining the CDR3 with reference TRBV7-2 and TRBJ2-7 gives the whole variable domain GAGVSQSPSNKVTEKGKDVELRCDPISGHTALYWYRQSLGQGLEFLIYFQGNSAPDKSGLPSDRFSAERTGGSVSTLTIQRTQQEDSAVYLCASSLSSGGLYEQYFGPGTRLTVT.